This TCR beta chain is from a study of blood T cell repertoires in COVID-19. Study details: Donors in the United States, Italy and Spain gave samples during acute or convalescent COVID-19. The cDNA or gDNA used as material had been derived from T cells, B-cell-depleted T cells, or PBMCs.

There are a few counts of this clone. How the authors handled the data: Amplification of reference gene primers was used by the study to estimate nucleated cell counts. The data were produced by immunoSEQ multiplex PCR, yet TCRdb's version contains in-frame clones alone and is incomplete. That table is the source of V, J and clone size, and D and trimming were worked out from the DNA. The sample gives some 150,000 clones, over 65% of which show up once; around 2.2% is in the top ten. The CDR3 covers 14 residues. Germline V lookup: CDR1 MDHEN, CDR2 SYDVKM. V shed 6 bases, J shed 3 bases, and the junction held 5 bases outside the gene matches.

The specimen was peripheral blood. V gene TRBV28 combines with J gene TRBJ1-2; 9 positions agree with TRBD1. This clonotype originated in a man in his 70s with acute or convalescent COVID-19. The CDR3 DNA reads as TGTGCCAGCAGGCTACAGGGGGCATACTATGGCTACACCTTC. It specifies CASRLQGAYYGYTF.